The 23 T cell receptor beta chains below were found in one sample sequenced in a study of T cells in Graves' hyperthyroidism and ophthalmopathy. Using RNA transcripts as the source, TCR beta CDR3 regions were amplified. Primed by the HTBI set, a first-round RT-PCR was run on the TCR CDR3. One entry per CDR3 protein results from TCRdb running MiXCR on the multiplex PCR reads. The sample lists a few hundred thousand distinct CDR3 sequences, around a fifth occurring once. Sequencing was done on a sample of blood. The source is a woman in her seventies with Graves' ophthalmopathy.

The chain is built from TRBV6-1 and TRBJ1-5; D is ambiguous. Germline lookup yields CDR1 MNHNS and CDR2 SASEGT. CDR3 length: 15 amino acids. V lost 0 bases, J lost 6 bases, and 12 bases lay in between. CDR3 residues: CASSEALGSAQPQHF. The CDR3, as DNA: TGTGCCAGCAGTGAAGCGTTAGGTTCGGCTCAGCCCCAGCATTTT.

This CDR3 reads CASSQAGGGSGYGYTF. Written as DNA, the CDR3 is TGTGCCAGCAGCCAAGCCGGCGGGGGCTCGGGGTATGGCTACACCTTC. The chain has TRBV3-1 and TRBJ1-2, with D possibly being TRBD1 (6 bases). Germline CDR1 LGHDT, CDR2 YNNKEL (reference sequence). This CDR3 is 16 amino acids long. V lost 1 base and J lost 5, with 17 bases in between.

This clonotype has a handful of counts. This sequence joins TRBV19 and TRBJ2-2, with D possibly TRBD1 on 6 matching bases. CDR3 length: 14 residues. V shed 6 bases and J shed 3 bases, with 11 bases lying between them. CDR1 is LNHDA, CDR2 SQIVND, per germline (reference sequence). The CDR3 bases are TGTGCCAGTAGGATGAGGGGGTACACCGGGGAGCTGTTTTTT. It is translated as CASRMRGYTGELFF.

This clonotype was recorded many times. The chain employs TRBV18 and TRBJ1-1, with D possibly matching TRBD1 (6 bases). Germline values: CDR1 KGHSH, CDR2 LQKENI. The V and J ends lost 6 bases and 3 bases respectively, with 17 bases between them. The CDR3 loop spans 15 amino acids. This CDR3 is CASSQGRTWDTEAFF. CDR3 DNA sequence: TGTGCCAGCTCCCAGGGGAGGACATGGGACACTGAAGCTTTCTTT.

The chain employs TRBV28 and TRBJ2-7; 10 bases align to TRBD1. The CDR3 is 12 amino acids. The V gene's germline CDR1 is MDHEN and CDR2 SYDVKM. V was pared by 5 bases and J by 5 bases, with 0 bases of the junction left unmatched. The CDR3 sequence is CASSGTGDEQYF. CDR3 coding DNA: TGTGCCAGCAGTGGGACAGGGGACGAGCAGTACTTC.

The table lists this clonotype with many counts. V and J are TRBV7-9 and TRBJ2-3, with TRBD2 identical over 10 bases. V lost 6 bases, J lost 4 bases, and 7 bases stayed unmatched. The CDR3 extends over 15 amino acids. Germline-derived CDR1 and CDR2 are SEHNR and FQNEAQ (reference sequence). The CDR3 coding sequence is TGTGCCAGCAGGAAGCGGGAGGGCATTGCAGATACGCAGTATTTT. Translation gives CASRKREGIADTQYF. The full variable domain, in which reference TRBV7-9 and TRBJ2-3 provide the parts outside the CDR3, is DTGVSQNPRHKITKRGQNVTFRCDPISEHNRLYWYRQTLGQGPEFLTYFQNEAQLEKSRLLSDRFSAERPKGSFSTLEIQRTEQGDSAMYLCASRKREGIADTQYFGPGTRLTVL.

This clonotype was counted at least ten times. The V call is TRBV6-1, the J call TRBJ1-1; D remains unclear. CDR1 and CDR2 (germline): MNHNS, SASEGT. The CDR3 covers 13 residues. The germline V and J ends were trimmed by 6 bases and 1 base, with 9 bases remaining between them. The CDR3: CASRLAENTEAFF. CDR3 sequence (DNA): TGTGCCAGCAGACTGGCTGAGAACACTGAAGCTTTCTTT.

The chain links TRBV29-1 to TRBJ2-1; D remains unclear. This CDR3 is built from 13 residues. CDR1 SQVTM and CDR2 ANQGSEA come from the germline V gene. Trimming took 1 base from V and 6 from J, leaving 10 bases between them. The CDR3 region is CSVEGKKFNEQFF. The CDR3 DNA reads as TGCAGCGTTGAAGGGAAGAAATTCAATGAGCAGTTCTTC.

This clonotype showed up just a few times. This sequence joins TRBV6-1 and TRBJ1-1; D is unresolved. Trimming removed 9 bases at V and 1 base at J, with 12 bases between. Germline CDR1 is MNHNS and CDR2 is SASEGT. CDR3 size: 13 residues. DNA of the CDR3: TGTGCCAGTAGCTGGATGTCGAACACTGAAGCTTTCTTT. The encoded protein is CASSWMSNTEAFF.

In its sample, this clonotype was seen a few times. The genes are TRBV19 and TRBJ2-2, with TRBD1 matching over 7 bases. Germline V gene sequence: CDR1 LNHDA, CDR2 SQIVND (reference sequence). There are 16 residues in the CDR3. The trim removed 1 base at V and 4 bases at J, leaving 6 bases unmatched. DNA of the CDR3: TGTGCCAGTAGTATAGTGAGAGGGGGCCGCACCGGGGAGCTGTTTTTT. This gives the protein CASSIVRGGRTGELFF.

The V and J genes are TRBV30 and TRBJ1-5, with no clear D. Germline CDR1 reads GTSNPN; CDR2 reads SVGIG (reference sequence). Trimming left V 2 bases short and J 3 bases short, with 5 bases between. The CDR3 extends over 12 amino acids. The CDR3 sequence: CAWSQVNQPQHF. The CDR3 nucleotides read TGTGCCTGGAGTCAGGTCAATCAGCCCCAGCATTTT.

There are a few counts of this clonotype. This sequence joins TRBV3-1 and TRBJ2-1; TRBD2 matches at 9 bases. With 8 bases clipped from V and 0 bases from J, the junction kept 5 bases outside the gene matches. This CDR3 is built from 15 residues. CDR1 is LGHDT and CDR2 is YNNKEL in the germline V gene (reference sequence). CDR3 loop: CASLQAGGSYNEQFF. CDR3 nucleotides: TGTGCCAGCTTACAAGCGGGGGGCTCCTACAATGAGCAGTTCTTC.

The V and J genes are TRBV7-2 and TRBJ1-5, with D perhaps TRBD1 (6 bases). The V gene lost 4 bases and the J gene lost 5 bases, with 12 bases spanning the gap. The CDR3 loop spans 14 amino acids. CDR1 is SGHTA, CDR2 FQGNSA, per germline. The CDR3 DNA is TGTGCCAGCAGCTCCCAGGGGACACATCAGCCCCAGCATTTT. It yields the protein CASSSQGTHQPQHF.

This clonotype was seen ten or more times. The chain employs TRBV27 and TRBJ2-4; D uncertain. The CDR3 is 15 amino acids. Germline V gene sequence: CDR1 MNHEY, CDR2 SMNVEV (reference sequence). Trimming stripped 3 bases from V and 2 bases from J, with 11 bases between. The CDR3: CASSLGESTKNIQYF. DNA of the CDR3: TGTGCCAGCAGTTTGGGTGAATCAACCAAAAACATTCAGTACTTC.

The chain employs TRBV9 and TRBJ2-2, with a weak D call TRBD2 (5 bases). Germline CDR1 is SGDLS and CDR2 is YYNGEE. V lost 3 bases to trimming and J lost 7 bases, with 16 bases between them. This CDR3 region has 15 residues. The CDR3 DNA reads TGTGCCAGCAGCGCCACGGACGGGAAGGGCGGGGAGCTGTTTTTT. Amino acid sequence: CASSATDGKGGELFF.

CDR3 DNA sequence: TGCAGTGTGGGGGTAGACTATAATTCACCCCTCCACTTT. The encoded protein is CSVGVDYNSPLHF. V and J are TRBV20-1 and TRBJ1-6; tentatively, D is TRBD1 (5 bases). The CDR3 length is 13 residues. V was shortened by 7 bases and J by 3 bases, with 10 bases between the two germline ends. Germline V CDR1 and CDR2: DFQATT, SNEGSKA (reference sequence).

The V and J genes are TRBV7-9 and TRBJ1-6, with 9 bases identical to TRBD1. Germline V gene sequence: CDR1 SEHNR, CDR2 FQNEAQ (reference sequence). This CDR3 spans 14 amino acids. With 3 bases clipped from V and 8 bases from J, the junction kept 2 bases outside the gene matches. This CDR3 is CASSFDRGDSPLHF. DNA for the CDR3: TGTGCCAGCAGCTTCGACAGGGGGGATTCACCCCTCCACTTT.

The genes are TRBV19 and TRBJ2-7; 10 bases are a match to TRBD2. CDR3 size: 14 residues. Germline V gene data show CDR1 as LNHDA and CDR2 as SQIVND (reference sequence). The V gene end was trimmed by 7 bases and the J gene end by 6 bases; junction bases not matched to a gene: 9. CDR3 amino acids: CASKVRTSGSEQYF. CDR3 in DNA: TGTGCCAGTAAGGTTCGGACTAGCGGTTCCGAGCAGTACTTC.

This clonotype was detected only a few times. DNA for the CDR3: TGTGCCAGCAGCCCAAAGATAACGTACGGGGGAGGCTCATCCACAGATACGCAGTATTTT. This encodes CASSPKITYGGGSSTDTQYF. The V gene is TRBV11-2, the J gene TRBJ2-3, with D possibly TRBD2 on 6 matching bases. Trimming removed 5 bases at V and 2 bases at J, with 29 bases between. This CDR3 contains 20 residues. Germline V gene data show CDR1 as SGHAT and CDR2 as FQNNGV. The complete variable domain, with remaining parts taken from reference TRBV11-2 and TRBJ2-3, reads EAGVAQSPRYKIIEKRQSVAFWCNPISGHATLYWYQQILGQGPKLLIQFQNNGVVDDSQLPKDRFSAERLKGVDSTLKIQPAKLEDSAVYLCASSPKITYGGGSSTDTQYFGPGTRLTVL.

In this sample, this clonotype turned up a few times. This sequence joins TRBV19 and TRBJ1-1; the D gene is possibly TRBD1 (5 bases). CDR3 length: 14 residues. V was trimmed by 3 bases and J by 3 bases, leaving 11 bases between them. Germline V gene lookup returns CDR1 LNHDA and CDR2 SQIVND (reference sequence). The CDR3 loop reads CASSMRGGDTEAFF. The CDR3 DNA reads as TGTGCCAGTAGTATGCGGGGAGGGGACACTGAAGCTTTCTTT.

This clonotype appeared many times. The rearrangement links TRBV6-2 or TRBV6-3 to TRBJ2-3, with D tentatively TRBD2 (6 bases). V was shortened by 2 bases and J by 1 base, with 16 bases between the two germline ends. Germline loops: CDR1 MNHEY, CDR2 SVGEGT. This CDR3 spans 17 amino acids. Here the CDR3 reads CASSYRGLLLGTDTQYF. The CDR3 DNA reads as TGTGCCAGCAGTTACAGGGGACTCCTCCTGGGCACAGATACGCAGTATTTT.

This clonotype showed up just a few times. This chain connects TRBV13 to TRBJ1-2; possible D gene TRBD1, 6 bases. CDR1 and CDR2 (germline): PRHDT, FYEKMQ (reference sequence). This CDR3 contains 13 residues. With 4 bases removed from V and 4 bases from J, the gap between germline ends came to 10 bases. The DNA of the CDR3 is TGTGCCAGCAGCTCTTCAGGGGCCTATGGCTACACCTTC. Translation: CASSSSGAYGYTF.

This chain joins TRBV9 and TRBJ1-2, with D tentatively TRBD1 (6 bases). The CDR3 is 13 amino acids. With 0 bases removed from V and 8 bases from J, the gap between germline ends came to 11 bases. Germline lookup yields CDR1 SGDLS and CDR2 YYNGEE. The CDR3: CASSVAGGGGYTF. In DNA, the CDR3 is TGTGCCAGCAGCGTAGCGGGGGGCGGAGGCTACACCTTC.